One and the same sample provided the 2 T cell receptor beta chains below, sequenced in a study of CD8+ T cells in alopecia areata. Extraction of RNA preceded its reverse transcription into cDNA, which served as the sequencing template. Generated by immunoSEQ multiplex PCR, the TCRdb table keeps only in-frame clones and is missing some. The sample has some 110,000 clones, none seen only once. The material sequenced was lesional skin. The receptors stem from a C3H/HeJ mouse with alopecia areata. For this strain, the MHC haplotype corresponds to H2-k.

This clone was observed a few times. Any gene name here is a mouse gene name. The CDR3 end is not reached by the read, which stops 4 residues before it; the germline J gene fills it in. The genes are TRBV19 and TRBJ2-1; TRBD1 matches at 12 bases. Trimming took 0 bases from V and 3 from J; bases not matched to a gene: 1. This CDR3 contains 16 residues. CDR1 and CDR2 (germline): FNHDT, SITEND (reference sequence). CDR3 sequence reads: CASSIGDRGLYAEQFF. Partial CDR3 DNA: TGTGCCAGCAGTATAGGGGACAGGGGGCTCTATGCT. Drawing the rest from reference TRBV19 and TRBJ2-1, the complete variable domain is GGIITQTPKFLIGQEGQKLTLKCQQNFNHDTMYWYRQDSGKGLRLIYYSITENDLQKGDLSEGYDASREKKSSFSLTVTSAQKNEMAVFLCASSIGDRGLYAEQFFGPGTRLTVL.

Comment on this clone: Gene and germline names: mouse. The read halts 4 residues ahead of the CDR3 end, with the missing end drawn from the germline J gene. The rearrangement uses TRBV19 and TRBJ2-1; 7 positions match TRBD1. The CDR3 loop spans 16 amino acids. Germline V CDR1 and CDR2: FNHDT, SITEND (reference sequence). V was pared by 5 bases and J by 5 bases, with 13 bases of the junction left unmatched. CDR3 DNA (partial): TGTGCCAGCAGATCCTTCTCCGGGACAGAAAATGCT. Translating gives CASRSFSGTENA. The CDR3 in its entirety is CASRSFSGTENAEQFF.